This TCR beta chain was observed in a study of blood T cell repertoires in COVID-19. This clone was observed once. Germline V CDR1 and CDR2: SGHRS, YFSETQ. The germline V and J ends were trimmed by 1 base and 2 bases, with 9 bases remaining between them. The CDR3 loop spans 15 amino acids. The protocol was immunoSEQ multiplex PCR, while the TCRdb copy is restricted to in-frame clones and leaves out a portion. The repertoire includes 110,000 or so clones, 80% to 85% of them detected once, and about 16% sits in the top ten. The V and J genes are TRBV5-1 and TRBJ2-2; tentatively, D is TRBD1 (5 bases). Material for sequencing was peripheral blood. The clonotype was recovered from an elderly woman with acute or convalescent COVID-19. The CDR3 sequence: CASSLWTTNTGELFF. The CDR3 DNA follows: TGCGCCAGCAGCTTGTGGACAACCAACACCGGGGAGCTGTTTTTT. The whole variable domain, remainder taken from reference TRBV5-1 and TRBJ2-2, is KAGVTQTPRYLIKTRGQQVTLSCSPISGHRSVSWYQQTPGQGLQFLFEYFSETQRNKGNFPGRFSGRQFSNSRSEMNVSTLELGDSALYLCASSLWTTNTGELFFGEGSRLTVL.